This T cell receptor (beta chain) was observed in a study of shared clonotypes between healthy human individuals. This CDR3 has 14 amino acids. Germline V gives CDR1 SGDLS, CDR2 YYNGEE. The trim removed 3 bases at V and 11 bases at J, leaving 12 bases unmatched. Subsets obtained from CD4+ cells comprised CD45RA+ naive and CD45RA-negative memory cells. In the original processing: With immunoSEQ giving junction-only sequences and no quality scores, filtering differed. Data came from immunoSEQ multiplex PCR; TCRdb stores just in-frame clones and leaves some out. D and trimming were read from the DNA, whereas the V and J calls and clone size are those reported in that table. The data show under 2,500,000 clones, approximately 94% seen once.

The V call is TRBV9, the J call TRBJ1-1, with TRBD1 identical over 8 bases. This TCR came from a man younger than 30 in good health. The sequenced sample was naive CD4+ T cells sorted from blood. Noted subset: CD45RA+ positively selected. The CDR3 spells CASSGDHRGSDAFF. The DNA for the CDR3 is TGTGCCAGCAGCGGGGACCACAGGGGGAGTGACGCTTTCTTT.